One TCR beta chain is described in this entry. The sample is drawn from a study of T cells in Graves' hyperthyroidism and ophthalmopathy. There are 18 residues in the CDR3. The V gene's germline CDR1 is MNHEY and CDR2 SVGEGT. V shed 0 bases and J shed 0 bases, with 18 bases lying between them. Amplified regions were TCR beta CDR3 sequences from RNA transcripts. The HTBI primer set drove a first-round RT-PCR of the TCR CDR3. TCRdb itself ran the multiplex PCR reads through MiXCR, one entry per CDR3 protein. The data show 650,000 to 750,000 distinct CDR3 sequences, with 14% seen just once and roughly 10% held by the top ten.

Sequencing was performed on blood. The chain couples TRBV6-2 or TRBV6-3 to TRBJ2-7; the D call may be TRBD1 or TRBD2 (6 bases each). The TCR sequence derives from a woman between 18 and 29 years old with Graves' hyperthyroidism. This CDR3 reads CASSYSLSTGTRSYEQYF. Here the CDR3 DNA reads TGTGCCAGCAGTTACTCCCTCTCCACAGGGACTCGCTCCTACGAGCAGTACTTC.